Each of the 21 T cell receptor beta chains below was sequenced from the same sample in a study of T cells after yellow fever vaccination. TCRdb ran MiXCR on the 5' RACE reads and lists one entry per CDR3 protein. The sample holds about 170,000 distinct CDR3 sequences, approximately 11% seen once. Sequencing was performed on CD8+ T cells sorted from PBMCs, taken 15 days after the yellow fever booster vaccination. Receptor source: a man aged 18 to 30 who received the YFV17D yellow fever vaccine.

The rearrangement links TRBV4-1 to TRBJ2-3; tentatively, D is TRBD1 (7 bases). Germline-derived CDR1 and CDR2 are MGHRA and YSYEKL. Trimming left V 1 base short and J 9 bases short, with 20 bases between. The length of the CDR3 is 16 residues. CDR3 loop: CASSQGTGGGAATQYF. In DNA, the CDR3 is TGCGCCAGCAGCCAAGGAACAGGAGGGGGCGCCGCGACGCAGTATTTT.

This clonotype was counted a few times. The chain employs TRBV4-1 and TRBJ2-2, with D maybe TRBD2 (5 bases). The V gene's germline CDR1 is MGHRA and CDR2 YSYEKL. This CDR3 comprises 19 residues. Trimming cost V 2 bases and J 3 bases, with 22 bases left between them. In DNA form, the CDR3 reads TGCGCCAGCAGCCAACGGGCCGGCCCGAGGAGGTTGGACACCGGGGAGCTGTTTTTT. Residues: CASSQRAGPRRLDTGELFF.

This clonotype was found a few times. CDR3 amino acids: CASSSEADTQYF. DNA for the CDR3: TGTGCCAGCAGCTCAGAGGCAGATACGCAGTATTTT. V is TRBV7-3 and J is TRBJ2-3; no clear D. Per the germline V gene, CDR1 is SGHTA and CDR2 is FQGTGA. V gave up 4 bases and J gave up 4 bases, with 6 bases separating them. CDR3 length: 12 amino acids.

The CDR3, as DNA: TGTGCCAGCAGTCCCACCCAGTACGAGCAGTACTTC. The encoded protein is CASSPTQYEQYF. V gene TRBV6-1 combines with J gene TRBJ2-7; D is unclear. Germline values: CDR1 MNHNS, CDR2 SASEGT. The CDR3 loop spans 12 amino acids. Trimming left V 5 bases short and J 4 bases short, with 9 bases between.

The chain links TRBV5-1 to TRBJ1-2; a weak D match, TRBD1 (6 bases). The V end lost 3 bases, the J end lost 4 bases, and 13 bases lay between the germline ends. The CDR3 covers 14 residues. Germline lookup yields CDR1 SGHRS and CDR2 YFSETQ. The CDR3 DNA reads TGCGCCAGCAGCTCTTCCGGGGGGGCCTATGGCTACACCTTC. This encodes CASSSSGGAYGYTF.

This clonotype was observed many times. V gene TRBV4-3 combines with J gene TRBJ1-2; 8 nucleotides match TRBD1. The V gene end was trimmed by 4 bases and the J gene end by 0 bases; junction bases not matched to a gene: 10. CDR1 and CDR2 from the germline V gene are LGHNA and YSLEER. The CDR3 is 17 amino acids. The CDR3 nucleotides read TGCGCCAGCAGCCGTACTATAGACAGGGGCCCTAACTATGGCTACACCTTC. This codes for CASSRTIDRGPNYGYTF.

This clonotype was detected a few times. V is TRBV29-1 and J is TRBJ2-5, with 12 bases fitting TRBD2. Germline V gene data show CDR1 as SQVTM and CDR2 as ANQGSEA. V lost 5 bases and J lost 3; bases outside the gene matches: 4. The CDR3 contains 14 residues. As DNA, the CDR3 is TGCAGCGTTCCTACTAGCGGGGGGAAAGAGACCCAGTACTTC. Its protein is CSVPTSGGKETQYF.

The CDR3 loop reads CASSGYGTPSAEAFF. CDR3 DNA sequence: TGTGCCAGCAGCGGCTACGGGACGCCCAGCGCTGAAGCTTTCTTT. The V gene is TRBV9, the J gene TRBJ1-1; the D gene is possibly TRBD1 (5 bases). Between the trimmed V and J ends, which lost 3 bases and 6 bases, there was a span of 18 bases. This CDR3 region has 15 residues. CDR1 and CDR2 (germline): SGDLS, YYNGEE.

The rearrangement joins TRBV13 to TRBJ2-7; TRBD1 matches 9 bases. After removal of 5 bases from V and 1 base from J, the junction contained 6 bases not matched to a gene. This CDR3 spans 15 amino acids. Germline lookup yields CDR1 PRHDT and CDR2 FYEKMQ (reference sequence). CDR3 in amino acids: CASSPGQGLSYEQYF. The CDR3 nucleotides read TGTGCCAGCAGCCCAGGACAGGGGTTATCCTACGAGCAGTACTTC.

This chain uses TRBV4-2 with TRBJ2-3; the D is unclear. Germline-derived CDR1 and CDR2 are LGHNA and YNFKEQ. V was cut by 5 bases and J by 2 bases, with 11 bases left in between. The CDR3 covers 14 residues. The CDR3 is CASSSLRYTDTQYF. CDR3 bases: TGTGCCAGCAGCTCCCTCCGCTACACAGATACGCAGTATTTT.

V and J are TRBV5-5 and TRBJ1-5, with D possibly matching TRBD1 (5 bases). The V gene's germline CDR1 is SGHKS and CDR2 YYEKEE (reference sequence). Between the trimmed V and J ends, which lost 7 bases and 9 bases, there was a span of 20 bases. The CDR3 totals 14 residues. The CDR3 reads CASLYRDSPRPQHF. CDR3 DNA: TGTGCCAGCTTATACCGGGACTCCCCCAGGCCCCAGCATTTT.

V gene TRBV29-1 combines with J gene TRBJ1-1; D is uncertain. Germline lookup yields CDR1 SQVTM and CDR2 ANQGSEA. With 7 bases removed from V and 8 bases from J, the gap between germline ends came to 17 bases. This CDR3 spans 12 amino acids. CDR3 coding DNA: TGCAGCGCCCTCGACGGTGAGTACGAAGCTTTCTTT. As protein: CSALDGEYEAFF.

This clonotype was seen a few times. J is TRBJ2-1 and V is TRBV6-5; 9 bases align to TRBD2. Germline loops: CDR1 MNHEY, CDR2 SVGAGI. The CDR3 has 15 residues. Trimming at V came to 4 bases and at J to 5 bases, leaving 6 bases not matched to a gene. CDR3 nucleotides: TGTGCCAGCAGTTCCAGCGGGGGGCCTAACAATGAGCAGTTCTTC. Its protein is CASSSSGGPNNEQFF.

This clonotype turned up a few times. This rearrangement joins TRBV29-1 to TRBJ2-3, with TRBD1 matching 7 bases. CDR3 size: 14 residues. V shed 3 bases, J shed 4 bases, and the junction held 7 bases outside the gene matches. The germline V gene has CDR1 SQVTM and CDR2 ANQGSEA. The CDR3 reads CSVEDRSLPDTQYF. The DNA of the CDR3 is TGCAGCGTTGAGGACAGGTCCTTACCAGATACGCAGTATTTT.

V usage is TRBV4-3 and J usage is TRBJ2-5; D is unclear. The germline CDR1 and CDR2 sequences are LGHNA and YSLEER. Trimming removed 4 bases at V and 5 bases at J, with 11 bases between. The CDR3 spans 13 residues. CDR3 DNA sequence: TGCGCCAGCAGCCCTGATGTGGGGGAGACCCAGTACTTC. Translation: CASSPDVGETQYF.

This clonotype was counted only a few times. This sequence joins TRBV12-3 or TRBV12-4 and TRBJ2-2; 11 nucleotides match TRBD2. The J segment lost 7 bases and the V segment lost 9 bases, leaving 4 bases of the junction unmatched. The CDR3 is 13 amino acids. CDR3 DNA sequence: TGTGCCAGTCTAGCGGGGGGCGACGGGGAGCTGTTTTTT. It translates to CASLAGGDGELFF.

The V call is TRBV4-1, the J call TRBJ1-5; D is ambiguous. Germline V gene sequence: CDR1 MGHRA, CDR2 YSYEKL. V shed 1 base and J shed 0 bases, with 7 bases lying between them. The CDR3 is 15 amino acids. DNA of the CDR3: TGCGCCAGCAGCCAAGTGTGGGATAGCAATCAGCCCCAGCATTTT. Its translation: CASSQVWDSNQPQHF.

This clonotype has more than one count but fewer than ten. CDR3 nucleotides: TGTGCCAGCAGCTTAGCTCCAGCGGGGGCCCTCTACGAGCAGTACGTC. It encodes CASSLAPAGALYEQYV. The chain joins TRBV11-2 to TRBJ2-7; the match to TRBD2 covers 8 bases. Germline V gene data show CDR1 as SGHAT and CDR2 as FQNNGV. This CDR3 spans 16 amino acids. Trimming removed 1 base from V and 3 bases from J; junction bases left unmatched: 8.

Only a few counts were recorded for this clonotype. This chain joins TRBV6-6 and TRBJ2-7, with D perhaps matching TRBD1 (6 bases). Trimming removed 5 bases at V and 5 bases at J, with 16 bases between. The CDR3 length is 14 residues. Germline V gene lookup returns CDR1 MNHNY and CDR2 SVGAGI (reference sequence). The CDR3 DNA reads as TGTGCCAGCAGTCAGACAGGTCGGAGGAACGAGCAGTACTTC. This translates into CASSQTGRRNEQYF.

This clonotype was observed a handful of times. Compared with germline, one end of the junction differs, possibly owing to a read error. The rearrangement links TRBV20-1 to TRBJ2-1; D call uncertain. Looked up from germline, CDR1 is DFQATT and CDR2 is SNEGSKA (reference sequence). The CDR3 loop spans 12 amino acids. CDR3 amino acids: CSARANYNEQFF. The CDR3 nucleotides read TGCAGTGCAAGAGCCAACTACAATGAGCAGTTCTTC.

The V gene is TRBV10-3, the J gene TRBJ2-3; D is perhaps TRBD2 (5 bases). V gave up 10 bases and J gave up 2 bases, with 22 bases separating them. In germline, CDR1 is ENHRY, CDR2 SYGVKD. The CDR3 covers 16 residues. The CDR3 DNA follows: TGTGCCACCCGCCACCCCGGGGATAGGACCACAGATACGCAGTATTTT. Residues: CATRHPGDRTTDTQYF.